What follows describes a single TCR beta chain. CDR3 size: 16 residues. The germline gives CDR1 GTSNPN, CDR2 SVGIG (reference sequence). V was clipped by 2 bases and J by 5 bases; unmatched bases: 8. The data originate from a study of blood T cell repertoires in COVID-19. Overall study: Samples taken during acute and convalescent COVID-19 were collected in the United States, Italy and Spain.

Up to 2 weeks before entering the study, exposed participants had met a COVID-19 case. Generated by immunoSEQ multiplex PCR, the TCRdb table keeps only in-frame clones and is missing some. The sample has about 280,000 clones; about four fifths are singletons. Material: PBMCs or T cells enriched from blood (not recorded which). The chain joins TRBV30 to TRBJ2-1; 11 bases fit TRBD2. The TCR sequence derives from a man in his forties or fifties who had been exposed to COVID-19. CDR3 residues: CAWSPGTSGFHNEQFF. The DNA of the CDR3 is TGTGCCTGGAGTCCTGGGACTAGCGGATTCCACAATGAGCAGTTCTTC.